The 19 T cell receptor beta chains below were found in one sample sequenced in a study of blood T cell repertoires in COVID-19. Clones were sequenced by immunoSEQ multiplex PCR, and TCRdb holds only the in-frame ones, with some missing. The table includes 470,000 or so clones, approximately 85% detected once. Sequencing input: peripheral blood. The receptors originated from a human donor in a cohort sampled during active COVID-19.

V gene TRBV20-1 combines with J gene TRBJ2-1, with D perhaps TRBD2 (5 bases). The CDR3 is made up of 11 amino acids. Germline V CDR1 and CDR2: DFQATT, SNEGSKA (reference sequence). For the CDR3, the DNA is TGCGGACTTCTTGGGAACAATGAGCAGTTCTTC. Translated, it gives CGLLGNNEQFF.

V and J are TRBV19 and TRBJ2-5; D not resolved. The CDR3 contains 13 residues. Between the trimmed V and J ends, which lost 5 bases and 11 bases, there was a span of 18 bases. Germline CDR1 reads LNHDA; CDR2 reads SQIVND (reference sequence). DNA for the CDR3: TGTGCCAGTAGTGACCCCGGGTCCTCGCGACAGTACTTC. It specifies CASSDPGSSRQYF. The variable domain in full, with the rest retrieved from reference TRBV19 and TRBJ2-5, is DGGITQSPKYLFRKEGQNVTLSCEQNLNHDAMYWYRQDPGQGLRLIYYSQIVNDFQKGDIAEGYSVSREKKESFPLTVTSAQKNPTAFYLCASSDPGSSRQYFGPGTRLLVL.

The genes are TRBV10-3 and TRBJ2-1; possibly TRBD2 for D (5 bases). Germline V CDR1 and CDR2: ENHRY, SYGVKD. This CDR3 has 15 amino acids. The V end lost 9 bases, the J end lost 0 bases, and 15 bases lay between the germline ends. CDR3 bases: TGTGCCATAAGTACTGGGAGCTCCTCCTACAATGAGCAGTTCTTC. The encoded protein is CAISTGSSSYNEQFF.

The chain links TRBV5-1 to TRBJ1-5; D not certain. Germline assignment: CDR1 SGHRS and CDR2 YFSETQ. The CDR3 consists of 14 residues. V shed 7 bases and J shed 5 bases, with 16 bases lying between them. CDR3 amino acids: CASSWREAYQPQHF. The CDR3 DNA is TGCGCCAGCTCTTGGAGGGAGGCTTATCAGCCCCAGCATTTT. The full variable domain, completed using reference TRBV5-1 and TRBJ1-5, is KAGVTQTPRYLIKTRGQQVTLSCSPISGHRSVSWYQQTPGQGLQFLFEYFSETQRNKGNFPGRFSGRQFSNSRSEMNVSTLELGDSALYLCASSWREAYQPQHFGDGTRLSIL.

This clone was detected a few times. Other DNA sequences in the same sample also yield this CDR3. CDR3 amino acids: CAISEGTGNTEAFF. The CDR3 DNA reads as TGTGCCATCAGTGAAGGGACAGGGAACACTGAAGCTTTCTTT. The genes are TRBV10-3 and TRBJ1-1, with TRBD1 matching over 8 bases. CDR1 ENHRY and CDR2 SYGVKD come from the germline V gene. V shed 3 bases and J 1 base; nucleotides not matched to a gene: 1. The CDR3 covers 14 residues.

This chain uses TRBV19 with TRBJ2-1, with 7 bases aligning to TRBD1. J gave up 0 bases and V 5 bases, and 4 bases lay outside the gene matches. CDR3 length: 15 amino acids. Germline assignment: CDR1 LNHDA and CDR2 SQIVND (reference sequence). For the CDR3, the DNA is TGTGCCAGTAGTGTCGACAGGGCCTCCTACAATGAGCAGTTCTTC. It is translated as CASSVDRASYNEQFF. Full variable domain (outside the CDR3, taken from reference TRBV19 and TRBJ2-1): DGGITQSPKYLFRKEGQNVTLSCEQNLNHDAMYWYRQDPGQGLRLIYYSQIVNDFQKGDIAEGYSVSREKKESFPLTVTSAQKNPTAFYLCASSVDRASYNEQFFGPGTRLTVL.

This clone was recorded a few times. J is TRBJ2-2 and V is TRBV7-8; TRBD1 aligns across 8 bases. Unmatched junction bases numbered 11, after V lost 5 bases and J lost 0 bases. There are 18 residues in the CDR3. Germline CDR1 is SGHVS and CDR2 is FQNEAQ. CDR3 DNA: TGTGCCAGCAGCCGAGGACAGGGTATCCTCGCGAACACCGGGGAGCTGTTTTTT. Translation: CASSRGQGILANTGELFF. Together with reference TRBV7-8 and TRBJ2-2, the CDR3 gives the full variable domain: GAGVSQSPRYKVAKRGQDVALRCDPISGHVSLFWYQQALGQGPEFLTYFQNEAQLDKSGLPSDRFFAERPEGSVSTLKIQRTQQEDSAVYLCASSRGQGILANTGELFFGEGSRLTVL.

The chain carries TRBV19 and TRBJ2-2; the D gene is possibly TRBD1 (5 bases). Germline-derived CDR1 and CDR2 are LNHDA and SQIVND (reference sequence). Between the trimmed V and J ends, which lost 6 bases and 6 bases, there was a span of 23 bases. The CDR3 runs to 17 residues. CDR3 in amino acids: CASRFGAGNSRAGELFF. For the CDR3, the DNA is TGTGCCAGTAGATTTGGAGCAGGGAACTCCCGGGCCGGGGAGCTGTTTTTT.

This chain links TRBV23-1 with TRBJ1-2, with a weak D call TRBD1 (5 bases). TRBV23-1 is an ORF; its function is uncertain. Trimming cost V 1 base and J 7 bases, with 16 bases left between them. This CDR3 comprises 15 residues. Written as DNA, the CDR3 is TGCGCCAGCAGTCAATTCTCTGTCAGGGTCACTGGCTACACCTTC. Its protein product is CASSQFSVRVTGYTF.

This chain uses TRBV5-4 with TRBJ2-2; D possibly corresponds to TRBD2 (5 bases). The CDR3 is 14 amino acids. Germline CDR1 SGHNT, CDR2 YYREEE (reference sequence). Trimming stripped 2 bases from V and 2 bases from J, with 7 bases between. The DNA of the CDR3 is TGTGCCAGCAGCTTAGCGGTTAACACCGGGGAGCTGTTTTTT. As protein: CASSLAVNTGELFF.

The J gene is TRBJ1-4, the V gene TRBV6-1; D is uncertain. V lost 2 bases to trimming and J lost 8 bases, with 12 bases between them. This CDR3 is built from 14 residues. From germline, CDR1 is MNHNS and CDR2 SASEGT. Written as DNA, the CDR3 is TGTGCCAGCAGTGAACTGTGGGGAGGGGAAAAACTGTTTTTT. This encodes CASSELWGGEKLFF.

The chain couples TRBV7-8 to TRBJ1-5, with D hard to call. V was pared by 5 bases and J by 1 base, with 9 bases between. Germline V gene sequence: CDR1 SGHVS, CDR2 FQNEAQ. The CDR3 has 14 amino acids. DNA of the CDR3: TGTGCCAGCAGCCCGTCACAGAGCAATCAGCCCCAGCATTTT. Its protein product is CASSPSQSNQPQHF.

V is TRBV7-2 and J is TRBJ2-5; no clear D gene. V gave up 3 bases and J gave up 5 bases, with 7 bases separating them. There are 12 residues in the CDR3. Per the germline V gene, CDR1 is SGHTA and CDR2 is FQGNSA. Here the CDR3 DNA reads TGTGCCAGCAGCTTCCGTAGCGAGACCCAGTACTTC. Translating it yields CASSFRSETQYF.

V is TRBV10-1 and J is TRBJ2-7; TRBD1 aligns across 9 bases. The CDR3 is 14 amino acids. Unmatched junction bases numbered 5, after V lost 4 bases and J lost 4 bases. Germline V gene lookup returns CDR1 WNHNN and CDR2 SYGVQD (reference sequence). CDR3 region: CASSVEQGAYEQYF. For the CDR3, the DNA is TGCGCCAGCAGTGTGGAACAGGGGGCTTACGAGCAGTACTTC.

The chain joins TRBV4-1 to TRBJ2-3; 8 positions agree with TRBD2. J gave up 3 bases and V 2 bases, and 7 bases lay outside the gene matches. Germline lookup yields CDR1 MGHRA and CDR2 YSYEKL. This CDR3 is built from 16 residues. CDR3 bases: TGCGCCAGCAGCCAAAATCCAGCGGGAGAGACAGATACGCAGTATTTT. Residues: CASSQNPAGETDTQYF.

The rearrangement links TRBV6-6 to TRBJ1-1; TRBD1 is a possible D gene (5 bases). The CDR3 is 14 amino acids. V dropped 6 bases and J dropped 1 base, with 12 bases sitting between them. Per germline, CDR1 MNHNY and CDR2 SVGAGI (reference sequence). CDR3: CASSPLGGNTEAFF. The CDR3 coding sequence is TGTGCCAGCAGCCCCCTGGGGGGGAACACTGAAGCTTTCTTT.

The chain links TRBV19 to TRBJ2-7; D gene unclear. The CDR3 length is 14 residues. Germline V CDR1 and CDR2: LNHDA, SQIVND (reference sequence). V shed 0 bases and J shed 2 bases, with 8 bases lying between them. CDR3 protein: CASSIDTVTYEQYF. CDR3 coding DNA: TGTGCCAGTAGTATAGATACGGTAACCTACGAGCAGTACTTC.

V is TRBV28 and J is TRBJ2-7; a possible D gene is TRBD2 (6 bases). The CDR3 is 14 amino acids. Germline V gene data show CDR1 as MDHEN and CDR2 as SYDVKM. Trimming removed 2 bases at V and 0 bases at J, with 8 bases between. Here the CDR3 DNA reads TGTGCCAGCAGTTTAGGCGGGATCTCCTACGAGCAGTACTTC. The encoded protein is CASSLGGISYEQYF. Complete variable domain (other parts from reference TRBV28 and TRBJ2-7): DVKVTQSSRYLVKRTGEKVFLECVQDMDHENMFWYRQDPGLGLRLIYFSYDVKMKEKGDIPEGYSVSREKKERFSLILESASTNQTSMYLCASSLGGISYEQYFGPGTRLTVT.

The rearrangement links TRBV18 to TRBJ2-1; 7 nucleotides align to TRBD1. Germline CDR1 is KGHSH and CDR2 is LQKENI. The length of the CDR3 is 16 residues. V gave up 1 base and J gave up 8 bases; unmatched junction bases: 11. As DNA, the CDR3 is TGTGCCAGCTCACCACTCGTCGAGGGTCAGGGGGATGAGCAGTTCTTC. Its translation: CASSPLVEGQGDEQFF.